The clone carrying this T cell receptor beta chain was observed a single time. This entry belongs to a study of blood T cell repertoires in COVID-19. Overall study context: COVID-19 samples, acute and convalescent, were from the United States, Italy and Spain. From T cells, B-cell-depleted T cells, or PBMCs came the material, which was cDNA or gDNA.

CDR3 size: 16 residues. Looked up from germline, CDR1 is LGHNT and CDR2 is FRNRAP. V dropped 0 bases and J dropped 2 bases, with 13 bases sitting between them. Original analysis: From reference gene primer amplification, estimates of nucleated cell counts were derived. TCRdb keeps only in-frame clones here, not all; method: immunoSEQ multiplex PCR. V, J and clone size are taken as reported in that table, and D and trimming were inferred from the DNA itself. The sample gives about 270,000 clones, 81% of which show up once; 2.5% to 3% is in the top ten. This clonotype was sampled from a woman aged 55-69 years with active or convalescent COVID-19. Sequencing was done on a sample of peripheral blood. This rearrangement joins TRBV12-5 to TRBJ2-5; a possible D gene is TRBD1 (8 bases). The CDR3, as DNA: TGTGCTAGTGGTTTGGTACAGGGGGGGGGTCAAGAGACCCAGTACTTC. Its translation: CASGLVQGGGQETQYF. Together with reference TRBV12-5 and TRBJ2-5, the CDR3 gives the full variable domain: DARVTQTPRHKVTEMGQEVTMRCQPILGHNTVFWYRQTMMQGLELLAYFRNRAPLDDSGMPKDRFSAEMPDATLATLKIQPSEPRDSAVYFCASGLVQGGGQETQYFGPGTRLLVL.